These 25 T cell receptor beta chains were sequenced from one sample in a study of blood T cell repertoires in COVID-19. The assay was immunoSEQ multiplex PCR, and TCRdb's table has in-frame clones only and misses some. This table holds approximately 45,000 clones, about 89% found once. Sample: peripheral blood. The receptors stem from a woman aged 80 or over with COVID-19, enrolled during active disease.

This chain connects TRBV9 to TRBJ2-7; a weak D match, TRBD2 (6 bases). Germline V gene data show CDR1 as SGDLS and CDR2 as YYNGEE. V dropped 2 bases and J dropped 2 bases, with 14 bases sitting between them. The CDR3 runs 15 residues. In nucleotides, the CDR3 is TGTGCCAGCAGCGTTGGGGGGATCGGACCCTACGAGCAGTACTTC. Translating gives CASSVGGIGPYEQYF.

This clone was detected once. This sequence joins TRBV27 and TRBJ1-1; weak D call: TRBD1 (6 bases). This CDR3 is built from 15 residues. Per the germline V gene, CDR1 is MNHEY and CDR2 is SMNVEV (reference sequence). The ends were cut back, 3 bases at V and 4 bases at J, with 15 bases in the middle. The CDR3 DNA reads TGTGCCAGCAGTTTGAGGAACAGGGCTACCACTGAAGCTTTCTTT. This gives the protein CASSLRNRATTEAFF.

The chain combines TRBV28 with TRBJ1-2, with a weak D call TRBD1 (5 bases). Looked up from germline, CDR1 is MDHEN and CDR2 is SYDVKM. V was trimmed by 5 bases and J by 7 bases, leaving 17 bases between them. This CDR3 has 14 residues. The CDR3 nucleotides read TGTGCCAGCAGTACCAGGACATTCCAGGGTGGCTACACCTTC. Translated: CASSTRTFQGGYTF.

CDR3 protein: CASSSGHAGYEQYF. The CDR3 region has the DNA TGTGCCAGCAGCTCGGGACACGCCGGCTACGAGCAGTACTTC. The J gene is TRBJ2-7, the V gene TRBV13; TRBD1 is a possible D gene (6 bases). The CDR3 is made up of 14 amino acids. CDR1 and CDR2 (germline): PRHDT, FYEKMQ (reference sequence). V was cut by 4 bases and J by 3 bases, with 13 bases left in between.

The rearrangement uses TRBV30 and TRBJ2-3; TRBD2 agrees at 8 bases. Germline trimming cut 2 bases from V and 1 base from J; bases unmatched to any gene: 5. The CDR3 runs to 15 residues. Germline V gene sequence: CDR1 GTSNPN, CDR2 SVGIG (reference sequence). The CDR3 DNA is TGTGCCTGGAGTAATGGACTAGCCGGCACAGATACGCAGTATTTT. This sequence encodes CAWSNGLAGTDTQYF.

The chain uses TRBV18 and TRBJ2-5, with D possibly TRBD2 on 6 matching bases. Trimming stripped 3 bases from V and 1 base from J, with 12 bases between. Per germline, CDR1 KGHSH and CDR2 LQKENI. The CDR3 has 15 amino acids. CDR3 sequence (DNA): TGTGCCAGCTCACCGACGTCGGGGGTCCAAGAGACCCAGTACTTC. Its translation: CASSPTSGVQETQYF.

This chain joins TRBV29-1 and TRBJ1-1, with TRBD1 identical over 9 bases. CDR1 is SQVTM and CDR2 is ANQGSEA in the germline V gene. CDR3 length: 14 residues. The V gene end was trimmed by 7 bases and the J gene end by 3 bases; junction bases not matched to a gene: 9. CDR3 nucleotides: TGCAGCGCTCAGCCGGGACAGGGATACACTGAAGCTTTCTTT. Encoded protein: CSAQPGQGYTEAFF.

The gene calls are TRBV12-3 or TRBV12-4 and TRBJ1-2; 9 bases are shared with TRBD1. CDR3 length equals 13 residues. V lost 7 bases and J lost 5; bases outside the gene matches: 5. The CDR3 DNA follows: TGTGCCAGCATCCAACAGGGGGCATATGGCTACACCTTC. Translated: CASIQQGAYGYTF.

The CDR3 DNA reads as TGCGCCAGCAGCCCCTCAACAGGGGCCTACGAGCAGTACTTC. Its protein is CASSPSTGAYEQYF. The rearrangement joins TRBV5-1 to TRBJ2-7; 7 positions agree with TRBD1. Germline loops: CDR1 SGHRS, CDR2 YFSETQ. The V gene end was trimmed by 4 bases and the J gene end by 2 bases; junction bases not matched to a gene: 6. CDR3 length: 14 residues.

This chain joins TRBV29-1 and TRBJ2-2, with 9 positions matching TRBD2. The CDR3 is made up of 17 amino acids. V trimming: 4 bases; J trimming: 0 bases; junction bases outside the gene matches: 9. CDR1 and CDR2 (germline): SQVTM, ANQGSEA. The CDR3: CSVVPAERGANTGELFF. Written as DNA, the CDR3 is TGCAGCGTTGTGCCGGCGGAGCGGGGGGCGAACACCGGGGAGCTGTTTTTT.

This clone is a singleton in its sample. The chain employs TRBV6-5 and TRBJ2-4, with D tentatively TRBD2 (5 bases). CDR1 is MNHEY, CDR2 SVGAGI, per germline. This CDR3 region has 13 residues. V was cut by 6 bases and J by 7 bases, with 13 bases left in between. In DNA, the CDR3 is TGTGCCAGCAGCAGTCCCGGAGGTAACATTCAGTACTTC. Translation: CASSSPGGNIQYF.

The chain carries TRBV5-4 and TRBJ1-2, with 7 bases lining up with TRBD1. The junction had 7 bases not matched to a gene; V was cut back by 6 bases and J by 2 bases. The V gene's germline CDR1 is SGHNT and CDR2 YYREEE (reference sequence). This CDR3 comprises 14 residues. The CDR3 here is CASTPRDRNYGYTF. The CDR3, as DNA: TGTGCCAGCACCCCGAGGGACAGAAACTATGGCTACACCTTC.

The gene calls are TRBV6-6 and TRBJ2-1, with TRBD2 matching 7 bases. This CDR3 is 15 amino acids long. The ends lost 2 bases at V and 5 bases at J; junction bases unmatched: 6. Germline CDR1 is MNHNY and CDR2 is SVGAGI (reference sequence). CDR3 coding DNA: TGTGCCAGCAGTTACGGCGGGAGTGGGAACAATGAGCAGTTCTTC. It is translated as CASSYGGSGNNEQFF.

Only one count was recorded for this clone. This rearrangement joins TRBV30 to TRBJ1-2; a possible D gene is TRBD1 (5 bases). V was pared by 5 bases and J by 12 bases, with 22 bases between. Germline V gene lookup returns CDR1 GTSNPN and CDR2 SVGIG (reference sequence). The CDR3 contains 13 residues. Written as DNA, the CDR3 is TGTGCCTGGGAGCCCATAGCCGGGGGGAGCCACACCTTC. It is translated as CAWEPIAGGSHTF.

This clone was counted between two and nine times. The V call is TRBV28, the J call TRBJ1-1; no definite D call. V was shortened by 2 bases and J by 6 bases, with 13 bases between the two germline ends. Per germline, CDR1 MDHEN and CDR2 SYDVKM. This CDR3 is 14 amino acids long. The CDR3 nucleotides read TGTGCCAGCAGTTTACAGGTTTTGAGCTCTGAAGCTTTCTTT. Protein: CASSLQVLSSEAFF.

V gene TRBV27 combines with J gene TRBJ2-7, with 8 positions matching TRBD2. Per the germline V gene, CDR1 is MNHEY and CDR2 is SMNVEV (reference sequence). Losses at the gene ends were 5 bases for V and 3 bases for J; bases not matched to a gene: 3. This CDR3 comprises 13 residues. The DNA for the CDR3 is TGTGCCAGCAGTCCGGGAGGGGTCTACGAGCAGTACTTC. It specifies CASSPGGVYEQYF.

V gene TRBV5-1 combines with J gene TRBJ1-6; D not certain. The CDR3 spans 15 residues. Germline CDR1 reads SGHRS; CDR2 reads YFSETQ. Deletions cut 2 bases from V and 5 bases from J, with 11 bases between. DNA for the CDR3: TGCGCCAGCAGCTTCGAGGTCCGAAATAATTCACCCCTCCACTTT. Its translation: CASSFEVRNNSPLHF.

This chain links TRBV5-1 with TRBJ2-2; D is possibly TRBD1 (6 bases). Germline V lookup: CDR1 SGHRS, CDR2 YFSETQ. V was pared by 7 bases and J by 8 bases, with 21 bases between. The CDR3 is 15 amino acids. CDR3 in DNA: TGCGCCAGCGCTAGACAGGCCGGGGTACTTGGGGAGCTGTTTTTT. The encoded protein is CASARQAGVLGELFF.

This clone occurred once. The chain uses TRBV11-1 and TRBJ1-1; 8 nucleotides agree with TRBD1. The CDR3 consists of 14 residues. J was trimmed by 5 bases and V by 5 bases; bases with no gene match: 7. Germline V CDR1 and CDR2: SGHAT, FQDESV (reference sequence). The CDR3 bases are TGTGCCAGCAGCGGGGGACAGGCGGGGACTGAAGCTTTCTTT. It encodes CASSGGQAGTEAFF.

V gene TRBV5-6 combines with J gene TRBJ2-5; the match to TRBD2 covers 7 bases. V shed 5 bases and J 5 bases; nucleotides not matched to a gene: 12. CDR1 is SGHDT, CDR2 YYEEEE, per germline. The CDR3 totals 15 residues. In DNA, the CDR3 is TGTGCCAGCAGTACCCGGGGAGGGAGAGGCGAGACCCAGTACTTC. Protein: CASSTRGGRGETQYF.

The table lists this clone with a few counts. The J gene is TRBJ2-1, the V gene TRBV18; D not resolved. Trimming removed 5 bases at V and 5 bases at J, with 10 bases between. CDR1 is KGHSH, CDR2 LQKENI, per germline. This CDR3 is built from 13 residues. CDR3 DNA sequence: TGTGCCAGCTCATATTCCAGAAACAATGAGCAGTTCTTC. This codes for CASSYSRNNEQFF.

The gene calls are TRBV27 and TRBJ2-1; 7 bases match TRBD2. The CDR3 loop spans 16 amino acids. Germline V gene data show CDR1 as MNHEY and CDR2 as SMNVEV (reference sequence). Trimming cost V 7 bases and J 8 bases; bases outside gene matches: 17. The CDR3 DNA is TGTGCCAGCACCTCCCTGGTGCGCGGGAGTATATATGAGCAGTTCTTC. This translates into CASTSLVRGSIYEQFF.

The rearrangement uses TRBV4-1 and TRBJ2-3, with 9 bases aligning to TRBD1. The ends lost 3 bases at V and 2 bases at J; junction bases unmatched: 18. Germline V CDR1 and CDR2: MGHRA, YSYEKL. The CDR3 length is 20 residues. The CDR3 DNA follows: TGCGCCAGCAGCCACCTAGGGAGTGGGACGGGACAGGGATACACAGATACGCAGTATTTT. Amino acid sequence: CASSHLGSGTGQGYTDTQYF.

This chain links TRBV6-5 with TRBJ2-5; the D gene is possibly TRBD2 (6 bases). Germline loops: CDR1 MNHEY, CDR2 SVGAGI. This CDR3 spans 15 amino acids. Trimming stripped 2 bases from V and 5 bases from J, with 15 bases between. CDR3 in DNA: TGTGCCAGCAGTTACCCCGGGGGTGGGAGGGAGACCCAGTACTTC. It specifies CASSYPGGGRETQYF.

The chain couples TRBV13 to TRBJ1-1; no reliable D call. The V end was cut by 2 bases, the J end by 1 base, with 14 bases between. This CDR3 comprises 16 residues. In germline, CDR1 is PRHDT, CDR2 FYEKMQ (reference sequence). The DNA of the CDR3 is TGTGCCAGCAGCTTATGGAGGGCGAAGGGGAACACTGAAGCTTTCTTT. Its protein is CASSLWRAKGNTEAFF.